The rows below give T cell receptor beta chains drawn from one sample of a study of T cells in Graves' hyperthyroidism and ophthalmopathy. Via MiXCR, TCRdb re-called the multiplex PCR reads, giving one row per CDR3 protein. Counted here are about 270,000 distinct CDR3 sequences, approximately 20% occurring once; the ten biggest clones make up around two thirds. What was sequenced was blood. The receptors here all came from a man aged 25-45 years with Graves' ophthalmopathy. The CDR3 runs from the conserved cysteine through the conserved F or W. D genes are given only for firm matches.

d_call v_call cdr3_aa
- TRBV28 CASSSRLNTGELFF
- TRBV7-8 CASRTGTNIPQETQYF
TRBD1 TRBV5-1 CASRPGQGARGYNEQFF
- TRBV10-3 CAISEGFRGYGYTF
- TRBV28 CASSLYASWSGELFF
- TRBV5-1 CASSGRTATRFEQYF
TRBD2 TRBV7-6 CASSLAVAGGHGANVLTF
- TRBV11-2 CASSFQEEGAGTDTQYF
- TRBV2 CASSGGLRADTQYF
- TRBV18 CASSPVDNSTLHF
- TRBV25-1 CASRGFGTEAFF
- TRBV6-4 CASSDRDNSPLHF
- TRBV7-8 CASSPALYEKLFF
- TRBV5-1 CASSLETGRAYEQYF
TRBD2 TRBV7-3 CAGSDPGTSGNNEQFF
TRBD1 TRBV18 CASSQTGDYNEQFF
- TRBV12-3/TRBV12-4 CASSPQGPTYEQYF
TRBD1 TRBV24-1 CATSDGDRWTGELFF
TRBD1 TRBV24-1 CATSGSRGQFNTGELFF
- TRBV25-1 CASLGPRANGYTF
TRBD2 TRBV20-1 CSARDWGRDGGESSRNEQFF
- TRBV6-1 CASSVEGSSSYEQYF
- TRBV16 CASSQSFTGNTEAFF
- TRBV5-5 CASSFGFGQMNTEAFF
- TRBV12-3/TRBV12-4 CASSLGIAQPQHF
TRBD2 TRBV11-1 CASSSGTGGLAGVETQYF
- TRBV27 CASSLSTVLPDTQYF
- TRBV11-2 CASRWVGVGEQFF
- TRBV7-9 CASSLGHNEQFF
- TRBV6-1 CASSYAGQLYEQYF
- TRBV6-1 CASSPGARGYTF